The 21 T cell receptor beta chains presented below share a single source sample, sequenced in a study of beta chain features in type 1 diabetes. The isolated RNA, all of it, was reverse transcribed, so expressed TCRB transcripts were what got sequenced. Clones were read by immunoSEQ multiplex PCR, and TCRdb kept only the in-frame ones, dropping some. This sample has approximately 140,000 clones, with 7% to 10% found just once. General study results and limits: When Type 1 diabetes patients were examined, their TCRB CDR3s proved moderately but significantly shorter in all four CD4+ subsets.

These receptors' antigens are unknown. Input material: central memory CD4+ T cells from blood. The source is a man aged 25-45 years with type 1 diabetes.

This clone has only a few counts. This chain connects TRBV6-6 to TRBJ1-1; possibly TRBD1 for D (6 bases). This CDR3 spans 14 amino acids. Germline loops: CDR1 MNHNY, CDR2 SVGAGI (reference sequence). V was pared by 4 bases and J by 10 bases, with 19 bases between. DNA of the CDR3: TGTGCCAGCAGTTTCGACAGGCCCCGCGGTCGAGCTTTCTTT. Encoded protein: CASSFDRPRGRAFF.

This clone has more than one count but fewer than ten. The V and J genes are TRBV5-4 and TRBJ2-5, with a tentative D call TRBD2 (5 bases). Germline V gene lookup returns CDR1 SGHNT and CDR2 YYREEE (reference sequence). The length of the CDR3 is 13 residues. V lost 3 bases and J 5 bases, leaving 11 bases between the germline ends. CDR3: CASSSWTGETQYF. CDR3 DNA: TGTGCCAGCAGCTCCTGGACGGGGGAGACCCAGTACTTC.

V and J are TRBV5-8 and TRBJ1-5; maybe TRBD1 (5 bases). Germline CDR1 and CDR2: SGHTS and YDEGEE. The CDR3 contains 15 residues. The germline V and J ends were trimmed by 3 bases and 2 bases, with 12 bases remaining between them. The chain's CDR3 is CASSSRQQGNQPQHF. DNA of the CDR3: TGTGCCAGCAGCTCCCGACAGCAGGGCAATCAGCCCCAGCATTTT.

The chain couples TRBV18 to TRBJ2-7; the D is unclear. Germline V lookup: CDR1 KGHSH, CDR2 LQKENI. Trimming shortened V by 4 bases and J by 4 bases, and 8 bases separated the two germline ends. The CDR3 has 12 residues. The CDR3 DNA is TGTGCCAGCTCACAAGAGCGATACGAGCAGTACTTC. It codes for CASSQERYEQYF.

This clone occurred a few times. The chain has TRBV6-4 and TRBJ2-5, with TRBD2 matching over 7 bases. V dropped 4 bases and J dropped 3; count of bases not matched to a gene: 2. The CDR3 length is 13 residues. CDR1 MRHNA and CDR2 SNTAGT come from the germline V gene. The chain's CDR3 is CASSGLAEETQYF. DNA of the CDR3: TGTGCCAGCAGTGGGCTAGCGGAAGAGACCCAGTACTTC.

The chain uses TRBV6-6 and TRBJ2-3; TRBD2 is a possible D gene (6 bases). The CDR3 has 14 amino acids. Germline V gene data show CDR1 as MNHNY and CDR2 as SVGAGI (reference sequence). With 10 bases removed from V and 4 bases from J, the gap between germline ends came to 18 bases. The CDR3 DNA is TGTGCCATTCTTGGGGGGTTAAGGGCAGATACGCAGTATTTT. Its translation is CAILGGLRADTQYF.

Only a few counts were recorded for this clone. This sample includes further DNA sequences coding for the same CDR3. The V call is TRBV6-5, the J call TRBJ2-7; 7 bases map to TRBD1. V lost 0 bases to trimming and J lost 2 bases; unmatched junction nucleotides: 1. CDR1 MNHEY and CDR2 SVGAGI come from the germline V gene. The CDR3 has 14 residues. The DNA for the CDR3 is TGTGCCAGCAGTTACTCGACAGGGACCTACGAGCAGTACTTC. Translation: CASSYSTGTYEQYF.

The V gene is TRBV7-9, the J gene TRBJ2-3; 8 nucleotides match TRBD2. Trimming removed 5 bases from V and 0 bases from J; junction bases left unmatched: 4. Germline V gene sequence: CDR1 SEHNR, CDR2 FQNEAQ (reference sequence). There are 15 residues in the CDR3. CDR3 sequence (DNA): TGTGCCAGCAGCACCGTAGCGGGGAGCACAGATACGCAGTATTTT. Its translation: CASSTVAGSTDTQYF.

The chain combines TRBV5-4 with TRBJ2-3; 9 nucleotides match TRBD1. CDR1 is SGHNT, CDR2 YYREEE, per germline (reference sequence). The CDR3 sequence is 15 residues long. Losses at the gene ends were 6 bases for V and 11 bases for J; bases not matched to a gene: 16. CDR3 sequence reads: CASTSIQGAALVQYF. The CDR3 bases are TGTGCCAGCACCTCTATACAGGGGGCCGCCCTTGTGCAGTATTTT.

This clone showed up just a few times. The chain is built from TRBV30 and TRBJ2-5, with a possible D match to TRBD2 (5 bases). There are 11 residues in the CDR3. V dropped 4 bases and J dropped 6 bases, with 9 bases sitting between them. Germline CDR1 is GTSNPN and CDR2 is SVGIG (reference sequence). This chain's CDR3 is CAWTSGQTQYF. In DNA form, the CDR3 reads TGTGCCTGGACCAGCGGCCAGACCCAGTACTTC.

The CDR3 DNA follows: TGTGCCAGCAGCCAAGGTGTCCAGGCCAATCAGCCCCAGCATTTT. Protein sequence: CASSQGVQANQPQHF. The chain has TRBV4-2 and TRBJ1-5; D unclear. The CDR3 has 15 residues. The germline V and J ends were trimmed by 1 base and 3 bases, with 10 bases remaining between them. The V gene's germline CDR1 is LGHNA and CDR2 YNFKEQ.

CDR3 amino acids: CASSLRAKGLGGIQYF. CDR3 nucleotides: TGTGCCAGCAGCTTACGGGCAAAGGGACTAGGTGGCATTCAGTACTTC. The rearrangement uses TRBV7-2 and TRBJ2-4; the match to TRBD2 covers 8 bases. The CDR3 is 16 amino acids. Trimming cost V 2 bases and J 9 bases; bases outside gene matches: 12. Germline lookup yields CDR1 SGHTA and CDR2 FQGNSA.

This clone has just a few counts. This sequence joins TRBV11-1 and TRBJ1-6, with D unresolved. This CDR3 has 16 amino acids. Germline CDR1 is SGHAT and CDR2 is FQDESV (reference sequence). V was cut by 0 bases and J by 10 bases, with 16 bases left in between. The CDR3 loop is CASSLAAGRFRSPLHF. CDR3 DNA sequence: TGTGCCAGCAGCTTAGCCGCAGGCCGGTTTCGCTCACCCCTCCACTTT.

This clone was counted a few times. The chain links TRBV7-3 to TRBJ2-3, with D unclear. CDR1 and CDR2 (germline): SGHTA, FQGTGA. The CDR3 is 13 amino acids. V was shortened by 5 bases and J by 8 bases, with 14 bases between the two germline ends. The CDR3 DNA reads TGTGCCAGCAGCCCCCCTGGTATCGGTACGCAGTATTTT. Its protein product is CASSPPGIGTQYF.

This clone was picked up a small number of times. The rearrangement joins TRBV2 to TRBJ2-5, with 10 positions matching TRBD2. Germline CDR1 SNHLY, CDR2 FYNNEI. V shed 3 bases and J 5 bases; nucleotides not matched to a gene: 3. This CDR3 comprises 14 residues. CDR3 protein: CASSDSSGGETQYF. The DNA of the CDR3 is TGTGCCAGCAGTGACTCTAGCGGGGGTGAGACCCAGTACTTC. Together with reference TRBV2 and TRBJ2-5, the CDR3 gives the full variable domain: EPEVTQTPSHQVTQMGQEVILRCVPISNHLYFYWYRQILGQKVEFLVSFYNNEISEKSEIFDDQFSVERPDGSNFTLKIRSTKLEDSAMYFCASSDSSGGETQYFGPGTRLLVL.

The rearrangement uses TRBV5-4 and TRBJ2-7; 7 nucleotides align to TRBD2. The germline CDR1 and CDR2 sequences are SGHNT and YYREEE (reference sequence). This CDR3 contains 13 residues. After removal of 4 bases from V and 7 bases from J, the junction contained 8 bases not matched to a gene. The CDR3: CASSRDYHREQYF. The CDR3 coding sequence is TGTGCCAGCAGCCGGGACTACCATAGGGAGCAGTACTTC.

The chain combines TRBV18 with TRBJ1-2; D not certain. The V gene lost 3 bases and the J gene lost 1 base, with 6 bases spanning the gap. Germline-derived CDR1 and CDR2 are KGHSH and LQKENI. The CDR3 is made up of 13 amino acids. The CDR3 loop reads CASSPVGNYGYTF. The CDR3 DNA sequence: TGTGCCAGCTCACCGGTCGGTAACTATGGCTACACCTTC.

The V call is TRBV12-5, the J call TRBJ2-5, with 13 nucleotides matching TRBD2. CDR3 length: 15 amino acids. Losses at the gene ends were 1 base for V and 4 bases for J; bases not matched to a gene: 0. Germline V gene data show CDR1 as LGHNT and CDR2 as FRNRAP. CDR3 amino acids: CASGLGLAGGETQYF. The CDR3 DNA is TGTGCTAGTGGTTTGGGACTAGCGGGGGGAGAGACCCAGTACTTC. The whole variable domain, remainder taken from reference TRBV12-5 and TRBJ2-5, is DARVTQTPRHKVTEMGQEVTMRCQPILGHNTVFWYRQTMMQGLELLAYFRNRAPLDDSGMPKDRFSAEMPDATLATLKIQPSEPRDSAVYFCASGLGLAGGETQYFGPGTRLLVL.

The chain links TRBV7-9 to TRBJ2-3, with D unresolved. The germline V gene has CDR1 SEHNR and CDR2 FQNEAQ (reference sequence). With 10 bases removed from V and 6 bases from J, the gap between germline ends came to 8 bases. This CDR3 spans 10 amino acids. CDR3 sequence reads: CAINGDTQYF. The CDR3 region has the DNA TGTGCCATAAACGGGGATACGCAGTATTTT.

Ten or more counts support this clone. The V gene is TRBV7-9, the J gene TRBJ1-5, with a weak D call TRBD1 (5 bases). Germline V gene lookup returns CDR1 SEHNR and CDR2 FQNEAQ (reference sequence). The V and J ends lost 1 base and 7 bases respectively, with 17 bases between them. This CDR3 spans 16 amino acids. CDR3 DNA sequence: TGTGCCAGCAGCTTAGGGGCCCCGGGACTCAGACAGCCCCAGCATTTT. This translates into CASSLGAPGLRQPQHF.

This clone was seen only a few times. The rearrangement uses TRBV7-8 and TRBJ1-5; unclear D gene. Germline lookup yields CDR1 SGHVS and CDR2 FQNEAQ. Deletions cut 5 bases from V and 12 bases from J, with 11 bases between. There are 11 residues in the CDR3. CDR3 bases: TGTGCCAGCAGCCCAGGTCTTCTCCAGCATTTT. It codes for CASSPGLLQHF. The variable domain in full, with the rest retrieved from reference TRBV7-8 and TRBJ1-5, is GAGVSQSPRYKVAKRGQDVALRCDPISGHVSLFWYQQALGQGPEFLTYFQNEAQLDKSGLPSDRFFAERPEGSVSTLKIQRTQQEDSAVYLCASSPGLLQHFGDGTRLSIL.